In its sample, the clone carrying this T cell receptor beta chain was seen many times. Its antigen remains unknown. The V gene end was trimmed by 3 bases and the J gene end by 6 bases; junction bases not matched to a gene: 9. The CDR3 has 15 amino acids. Germline loops: CDR1 MGHDK, CDR2 SYGVNS. The data stem from a study of Graves' ophthalmopathy and Graves' hyperthyroidism. RNA served as the template for amplifying TCR beta CDR3 regions. Second-round multiplex PCR came after a first-round RT-PCR that employed HTBI primers. TCRdb reprocessed the multiplex PCR reads with MiXCR, giving one entry per CDR3 protein. The table includes some 410,000 distinct CDR3 sequences, around 21% detected once. Fresh peripheral blood (over 9.5 ml) yielded the PBMCs. Findings of the study overall: Using a 13-signature model, the authors split ophthalmopathy from stable hyperthyroidism, with roughly 90% sensitivity and around 76% specificity. Most expanded clonotypes in thyroid above 0.001 frequency also showed up in blood.

The sample was peripheral blood. The rearrangement uses TRBV25-1 and TRBJ2-7; TRBD1 aligns across 9 bases. The TCR comes from a woman between 18 and 29 years old with stable Graves' hyperthyroidism. The CDR3 is CASSDPGTGTLEQYF. The CDR3, as DNA: TGTGCCAGCAGTGATCCCGGGACAGGGACTCTCGAGCAGTACTTC.